One sample yielded the 14 T cell receptor beta chains listed below, sequenced in a study of early T cells in non-severe SARS-CoV-2 infection. TCRdb reprocessed the 5' RACE reads via MiXCR and lists one record per CDR3 protein. Seen here are about 60,000 distinct CDR3 sequences, around 10% observed once, and the top ten hold 17%. The sequencing sample was made of whole blood. These receptors all stem from an adult who was a healthcare worker with PCR-confirmed SARS-CoV-2 infection or an uninfected control (not recorded which).

This clonotype was seen only a few times. The chain joins TRBV2 to TRBJ2-7; 7 bases align to TRBD2. The CDR3 is 11 amino acids. The V gene end was trimmed by 7 bases and the J gene end by 3 bases; junction bases not matched to a gene: 0. Germline V gene sequence: CDR1 SNHLY, CDR2 FYNNEI. CDR3 region: CASTSGYEQYF. The CDR3 DNA is TGTGCCAGCACTAGCGGCTACGAGCAGTACTTC. The full variable domain, in which reference TRBV2 and TRBJ2-7 provide the parts outside the CDR3, is EPEVTQTPSHQVTQMGQEVILRCVPISNHLYFYWYRQILGQKVEFLVSFYNNEISEKSEIFDDQFSVERPDGSNFTLKIRSTKLEDSAMYFCASTSGYEQYFGPGTRLTVT.

In its sample, this clonotype was seen many times. The CDR3 sequence is CASSSAGSSYEQYF. The CDR3 region has the DNA TGTGCCAGCAGTTCAGCAGGGAGCAGCTACGAGCAGTACTTC. V gene TRBV27 combines with J gene TRBJ2-7, with D possibly called TRBD1 or TRBD2 (5 bases each). The CDR3 is made up of 14 amino acids. The V end was cut by 4 bases, the J end by 3 bases, with 13 bases between. Germline values: CDR1 MNHEY, CDR2 SMNVEV (reference sequence).

CDR3 sequence reads: CSVTGGAAFF. The DNA of the CDR3 is TGCAGCGTGACAGGGGGGGCCGCTTTCTTT. The chain has TRBV29-1 and TRBJ1-1, with 9 bases that match TRBD1. CDR1 and CDR2 from the germline V gene are SQVTM and ANQGSEA. Unmatched junction bases numbered 4, after V lost 6 bases and J lost 11 bases. The CDR3 spans 10 residues. Based on the CDR3 plus reference TRBV29-1 and TRBJ1-1, the full variable domain is SAVISQKPSRDICQRGTSLTIQCQVDSQVTMMFWYRQQPGQSLTLIATANQGSEATYESGFVIDKFPISRPNLTFSTLTVSNMSPEDSSIYLCSVTGGAAFFGQGTRLTVV.

This clonotype was found many times. V usage is TRBV29-1 and J usage is TRBJ2-5; tentative D call: TRBD2 (6 bases). The length of the CDR3 is 13 residues. V shed 6 bases and J shed 6 bases, with 17 bases lying between them. The germline V gene has CDR1 SQVTM and CDR2 ANQGSEA. CDR3 DNA: TGCAGCGTAGTAATCCTACGGGGGAAGACCCAGTACTTC. Protein product: CSVVILRGKTQYF.

This clonotype was counted many times. The chain couples TRBV6-2 or TRBV6-3 to TRBJ2-7, with 9 positions matching TRBD1. V was clipped by 2 bases and J by 3 bases; unmatched bases: 14. Germline V gene lookup returns CDR1 MNHEY and CDR2 SVGEGT. The CDR3 contains 18 residues. Here the CDR3 DNA reads TGTGCCAGCAGTTACCAAGGACCACAGGGGGCGCTTCTCTACGAGCAGTACTTC. This translates into CASSYQGPQGALLYEQYF.

The chain is built from TRBV9 and TRBJ2-7; 7 nucleotides align to TRBD2. This CDR3 has 15 amino acids. Germline V gene data show CDR1 as SGDLS and CDR2 as YYNGEE. V was clipped by 4 bases and J by 4 bases; unmatched bases: 11. The CDR3 loop reads CASSPPGRMGYEQYF. In DNA form, the CDR3 reads TGTGCCAGCAGCCCCCCCGGGAGGATGGGGTACGAGCAGTACTTC.

This clonotype was detected many times. The CDR3 coding sequence is TGTGCCAGCAGCCACAGGGGGTTTCAGCCCCAGCATTTT. It translates to CASSHRGFQPQHF. The chain employs TRBV6-2 or TRBV6-3 and TRBJ1-5, with 8 bases lining up with TRBD1. Looked up from germline, CDR1 is MNHEY and CDR2 is SVGEGT. CDR3 length: 13 residues. Trimming cost V 6 bases and J 6 bases; bases outside gene matches: 4.

This clonotype came up many times. The rearrangement links TRBV3-1 to TRBJ2-7; D may match TRBD1 or TRBD2 (5 bases each). This CDR3 has 14 residues. With 3 bases removed from V and 9 bases from J, the gap between germline ends came to 18 bases. Germline CDR1 and CDR2: LGHDT and YNNKEL (reference sequence). In DNA, the CDR3 is TGTGCCAGCAGCCATACCGGGACCGGACCTGGGCAGTACTTC. Amino acid sequence: CASSHTGTGPGQYF.

This clonotype was seen a few times. The chain employs TRBV27 and TRBJ2-4; a possible D gene is TRBD2 (6 bases). Trimming stripped 5 bases from V and 7 bases from J, with 21 bases between. This CDR3 region has 16 residues. The V gene's germline CDR1 is MNHEY and CDR2 SMNVEV (reference sequence). CDR3 loop: CASSPRAGWGGNIQYF. CDR3 bases: TGTGCCAGCAGTCCCCGAGCGGGTTGGGGTGGGAACATTCAGTACTTC.

This clonotype appeared many times. The gene calls are TRBV24-1 and TRBJ2-3, with 7 bases matching TRBD2. The germline V gene has CDR1 KGHDR and CDR2 SFDVKD. The CDR3 length is 16 residues. V was pared by 3 bases and J by 2 bases, with 7 bases of the junction left unmatched. The CDR3 sequence: CATSDGGRFPTDTQYF. CDR3 bases: TGTGCCACCAGTGATGGCGGGAGATTCCCCACAGATACGCAGTATTTT.

This chain connects TRBV18 to TRBJ1-1; D is undetermined. This CDR3 is 15 amino acids long. CDR1 is KGHSH, CDR2 LQKENI, per germline. V lost 0 bases, J lost 0 bases, and 8 bases lay in between. CDR3 amino acids: CASSPPPGMNTEAFF. In DNA form, the CDR3 reads TGTGCCAGCTCACCACCACCGGGGATGAACACTGAAGCTTTCTTT. Based on the CDR3 plus reference TRBV18 and TRBJ1-1, the full variable domain is NAGVMQNPRHLVRRRGQEARLRCSPMKGHSHVYWYRQLPEEGLKFMVYLQKENIIDESGMPKERFSAEFPKEGPSILRIQQVVRGDSAAYFCASSPPPGMNTEAFFGQGTRLTVV.

This clonotype was seen a few times. J is TRBJ2-1 and V is TRBV5-1; 11 nucleotides line up with TRBD1. Germline V lookup: CDR1 SGHRS, CDR2 YFSETQ. This CDR3 is 15 amino acids long. After removal of 4 bases from V and 5 bases from J, the junction contained 5 bases not matched to a gene. This CDR3 reads CASSPGQGANNEQFF. DNA for the CDR3: TGCGCCAGCAGCCCTGGACAGGGGGCTAACAATGAGCAGTTCTTC. Together with reference TRBV5-1 and TRBJ2-1, the CDR3 gives the full variable domain: KAGVTQTPRYLIKTRGQQVTLSCSPISGHRSVSWYQQTPGQGLQFLFEYFSETQRNKGNFPGRFSGRQFSNSRSEMNVSTLELGDSALYLCASSPGQGANNEQFFGPGTRLTVL.

The CDR3 spells CSARGSFGEKLFF. The DNA for the CDR3 is TGCAGTGCTAGGGGGTCATTCGGAGAAAAACTGTTTTTT. This chain joins TRBV20-1 and TRBJ1-4; D not resolved. Germline loops: CDR1 DFQATT, CDR2 SNEGSKA (reference sequence). CDR3 length equals 13 residues. With 3 bases removed from V and 8 bases from J, the gap between germline ends came to 13 bases.

The rearrangement joins TRBV5-4 to TRBJ2-3, with D perhaps TRBD1 (5 bases). Per germline, CDR1 SGHNT and CDR2 YYREEE (reference sequence). The CDR3 has 17 amino acids. Trimming pared 6 bases from V and 0 bases from J, leaving 20 bases between. CDR3 protein: CASTSRVEVPSTDTQYF. For the CDR3, the DNA is TGTGCCAGCACCTCCAGGGTTGAGGTCCCTAGCACAGATACGCAGTATTTT.